The 3 T cell receptor beta chains reported below all come from one sample, sequenced in a study of identifying expanded T cells in peripheral blood. Clones were sequenced by immunoSEQ multiplex PCR, and TCRdb holds only the in-frame ones, with some missing. Of around 100,000 clones listed, 75% to 90% are singletons. What was sequenced was blood. Receptors were obtained from a person aged 18 to 75 in good health.

The chain employs TRBV9 and TRBJ1-5, with D unresolved. Germline-derived CDR1 and CDR2 are SGDLS and YYNGEE. V lost 0 bases and J lost 0, with 7 bases in between. The CDR3 contains 15 residues. CDR3 in DNA: TGTGCCAGCAGCGTAGAGGGTTATAGCAATCAGCCCCAGCATTTT. It yields the protein CASSVEGYSNQPQHF.

V is TRBV19 and J is TRBJ1-1, with TRBD1 identical over 11 bases. The CDR3 totals 14 residues. The germline gives CDR1 LNHDA, CDR2 SQIVND (reference sequence). J was trimmed by 4 bases and V by 7 bases; bases with no gene match: 5. The CDR3 sequence is CASTYGTGGTEAFF. The CDR3 bases are TGTGCCAGTACCTATGGGACAGGGGGCACTGAAGCTTTCTTT. The full variable domain, with the rest looked up from reference TRBV19 and TRBJ1-1, is DGGITQSPKYLFRKEGQNVTLSCEQNLNHDAMYWYRQDPGQGLRLIYYSQIVNDFQKGDIAEGYSVSREKKESFPLTVTSAQKNPTAFYLCASTYGTGGTEAFFGQGTRLTVV.

The V gene is TRBV15, the J gene TRBJ2-5; 8 bases agree with TRBD2. Germline CDR1 LNHNV, CDR2 YYDKDF (reference sequence). V lost 5 bases to trimming and J lost 5 bases; unmatched junction nucleotides: 13. The CDR3 totals 16 residues. CDR3 coding DNA: TGTGCCACCAGCCGAGGGCGGGGGGCCGGTTCGGAGACCCAGTACTTC. It codes for CATSRGRGAGSETQYF.